The sequence of this T cell receptor (beta chain) was determined in a study of blood T cell repertoires in COVID-19. Study summary: Whether acute or convalescent, the COVID-19 samples came from the United States, Italy and Spain. T cells, B-cell-depleted T cells, or PBMCs supplied cDNA or gDNA.

In the study's own analysis: Estimation of nucleated cell counts was performed using reference gene primer amplification. The data were produced by immunoSEQ multiplex PCR, yet TCRdb's version contains in-frame clones alone and is incomplete. V, J and clone size were drawn from that table, and D and trimming were deduced from the DNA. The data contain about 180,000 clones, approximately 80% of them singletons. V shed 10 bases, J shed 1 base, and the junction held 12 bases outside the gene matches. Germline V gives CDR1 MDHEN, CDR2 SYDVKM. The CDR3 loop spans 15 amino acids. The Seattle patients, enrolled during active infection, were followed longitudinally.

Sequenced input: peripheral blood. V gene TRBV28 combines with J gene TRBJ2-7; TRBD2 matches 8 bases. The clonotype originates from a woman between 35 and 50 years old with COVID-19, enrolled during active disease. In nucleotides, the CDR3 is TGTGCCAACTCAGGGGCGGGAGGCGCGTCCTACGAGCAGTACTTC. Protein product: CANSGAGGASYEQYF.